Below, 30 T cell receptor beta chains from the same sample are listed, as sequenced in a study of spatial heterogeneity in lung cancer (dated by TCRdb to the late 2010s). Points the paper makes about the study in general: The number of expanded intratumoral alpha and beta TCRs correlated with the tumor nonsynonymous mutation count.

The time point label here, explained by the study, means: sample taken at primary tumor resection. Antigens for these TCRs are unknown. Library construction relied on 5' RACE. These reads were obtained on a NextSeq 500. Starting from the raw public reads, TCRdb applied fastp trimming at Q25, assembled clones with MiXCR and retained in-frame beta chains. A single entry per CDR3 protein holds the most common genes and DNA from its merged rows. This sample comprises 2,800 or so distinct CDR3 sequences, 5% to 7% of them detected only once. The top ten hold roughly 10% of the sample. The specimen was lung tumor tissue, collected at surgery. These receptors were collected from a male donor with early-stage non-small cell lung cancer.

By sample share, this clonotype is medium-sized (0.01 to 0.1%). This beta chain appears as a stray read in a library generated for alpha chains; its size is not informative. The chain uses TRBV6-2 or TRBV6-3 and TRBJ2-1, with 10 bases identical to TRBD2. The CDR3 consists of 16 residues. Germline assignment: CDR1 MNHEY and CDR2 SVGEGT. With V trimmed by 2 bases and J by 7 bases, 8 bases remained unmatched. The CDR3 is CASSYRSAGGPNEQFF. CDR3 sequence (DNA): TGTGCCAGCAGTTACCGGTCAGCGGGGGGGCCTAATGAGCAGTTCTTC.

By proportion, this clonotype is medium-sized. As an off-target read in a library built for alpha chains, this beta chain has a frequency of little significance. The CDR3 DNA reads as TGTGCCAGCAGCCAAGTATCTAGCGGGGGGGCGACAGATACGCAGTATTTT. It encodes CASSQVSSGGATDTQYF. The rearrangement joins TRBV4-2 to TRBJ2-3; 12 nucleotides line up with TRBD2. After removal of 1 base from V and 3 bases from J, the junction contained 5 bases not matched to a gene. Germline V gene data show CDR1 as LGHNA and CDR2 as YNFKEQ. The CDR3 is made up of 17 amino acids.

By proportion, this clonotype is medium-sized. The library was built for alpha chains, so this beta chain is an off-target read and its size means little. Written as DNA, the CDR3 is TGTGCCAGCAGTGAAGAGACAGGTCCTTATGGCTACACCTTC. This encodes CASSEETGPYGYTF. The rearrangement joins TRBV2 to TRBJ1-2; D might be TRBD1 (6 bases). The germline V gene encodes CDR1 SNHLY and CDR2 FYNNEI. The CDR3 spans 14 residues. The V gene lost 1 base and the J gene lost 5 bases, with 11 bases spanning the gap.

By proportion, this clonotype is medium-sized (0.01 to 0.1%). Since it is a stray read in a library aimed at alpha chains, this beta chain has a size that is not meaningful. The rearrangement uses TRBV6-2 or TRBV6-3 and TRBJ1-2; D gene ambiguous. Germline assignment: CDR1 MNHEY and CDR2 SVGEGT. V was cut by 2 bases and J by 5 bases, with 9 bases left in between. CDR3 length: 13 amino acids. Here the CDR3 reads CASSYEELYGYTF. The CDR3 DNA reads TGTGCCAGCAGTTACGAGGAGTTGTATGGCTACACCTTC.

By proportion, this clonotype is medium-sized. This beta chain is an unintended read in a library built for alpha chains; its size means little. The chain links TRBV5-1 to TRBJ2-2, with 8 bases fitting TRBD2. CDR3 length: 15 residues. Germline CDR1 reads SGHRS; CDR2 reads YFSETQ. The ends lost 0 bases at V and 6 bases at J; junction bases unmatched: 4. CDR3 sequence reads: CASSLVGLASGELFF. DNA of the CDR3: TGCGCCAGCAGCTTGGTAGGACTAGCTTCCGGGGAGCTGTTTTTT.

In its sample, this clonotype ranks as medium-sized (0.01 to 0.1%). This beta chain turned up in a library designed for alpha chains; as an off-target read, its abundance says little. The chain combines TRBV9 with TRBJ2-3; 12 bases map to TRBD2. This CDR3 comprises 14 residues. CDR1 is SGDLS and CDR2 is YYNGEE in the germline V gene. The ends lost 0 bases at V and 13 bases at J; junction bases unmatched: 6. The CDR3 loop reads CASSVVSSGGAEYF. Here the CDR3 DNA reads TGTGCCAGCAGCGTAGTGTCTAGCGGGGGGGCCGAGTATTTT.

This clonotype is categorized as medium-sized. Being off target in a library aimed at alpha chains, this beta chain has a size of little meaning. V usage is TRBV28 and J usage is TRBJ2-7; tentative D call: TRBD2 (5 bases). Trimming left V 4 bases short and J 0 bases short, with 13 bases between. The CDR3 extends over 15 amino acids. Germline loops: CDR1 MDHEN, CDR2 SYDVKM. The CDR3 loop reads CASSSAGMGSYEQYF. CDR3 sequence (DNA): TGTGCCAGCAGTTCGGCCGGGATGGGCTCCTACGAGCAGTACTTC.

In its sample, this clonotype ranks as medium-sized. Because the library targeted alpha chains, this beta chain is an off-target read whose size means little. The CDR3 nucleotides read TGTGCCAGCAGTGAAGTCACTGAAGCTTTCTTT. This encodes CASSEVTEAFF. The chain joins TRBV6-1 to TRBJ1-1; the D is unclear. Trimming cost V 1 base and J 4 bases, with 1 base left between them. This CDR3 comprises 11 residues. The germline gives CDR1 MNHNS, CDR2 SASEGT.

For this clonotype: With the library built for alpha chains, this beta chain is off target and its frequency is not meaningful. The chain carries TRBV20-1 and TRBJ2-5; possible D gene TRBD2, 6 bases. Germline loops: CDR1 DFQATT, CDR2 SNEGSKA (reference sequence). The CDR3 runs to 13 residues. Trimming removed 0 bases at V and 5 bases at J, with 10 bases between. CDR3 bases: TGCAGTGCTAGAGAGGGACTGTTGGAGACCCAGTACTTC. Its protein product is CSAREGLLETQYF.

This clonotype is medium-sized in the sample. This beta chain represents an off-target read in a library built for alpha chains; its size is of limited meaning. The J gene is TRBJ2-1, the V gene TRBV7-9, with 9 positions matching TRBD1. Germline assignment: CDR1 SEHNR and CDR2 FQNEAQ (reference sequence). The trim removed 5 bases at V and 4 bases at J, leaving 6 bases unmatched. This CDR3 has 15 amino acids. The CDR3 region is CASSPGQGSYNEQFF. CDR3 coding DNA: TGTGCCAGCAGCCCCGGACAGGGGTCTTACAATGAGCAGTTCTTC.

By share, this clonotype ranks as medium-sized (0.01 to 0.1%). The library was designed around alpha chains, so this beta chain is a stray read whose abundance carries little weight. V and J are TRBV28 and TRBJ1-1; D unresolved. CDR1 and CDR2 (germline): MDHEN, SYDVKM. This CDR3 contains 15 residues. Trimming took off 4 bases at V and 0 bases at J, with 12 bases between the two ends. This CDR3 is CASSYYGNLNTEAFF. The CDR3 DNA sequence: TGTGCCAGCAGTTATTATGGGAACTTGAACACTGAAGCTTTCTTT.

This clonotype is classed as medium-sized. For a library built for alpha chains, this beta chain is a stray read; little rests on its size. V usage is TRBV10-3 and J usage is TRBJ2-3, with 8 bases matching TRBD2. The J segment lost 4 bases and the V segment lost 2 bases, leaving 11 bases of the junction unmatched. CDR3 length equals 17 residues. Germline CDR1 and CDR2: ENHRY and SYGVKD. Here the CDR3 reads CAISETSVVAGSDTQYF. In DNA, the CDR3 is TGTGCCATCAGTGAGACCTCGGTGGTAGCGGGGTCAGATACGCAGTATTTT.

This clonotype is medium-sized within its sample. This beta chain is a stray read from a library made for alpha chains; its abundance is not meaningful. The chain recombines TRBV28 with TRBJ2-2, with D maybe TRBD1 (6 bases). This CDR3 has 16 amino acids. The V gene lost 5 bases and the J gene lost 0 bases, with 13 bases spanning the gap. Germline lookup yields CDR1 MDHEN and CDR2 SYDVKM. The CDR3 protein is CASSPAGDANTGELFF. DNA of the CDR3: TGTGCCAGCAGTCCCGCAGGGGACGCGAACACCGGGGAGCTGTTTTTT.

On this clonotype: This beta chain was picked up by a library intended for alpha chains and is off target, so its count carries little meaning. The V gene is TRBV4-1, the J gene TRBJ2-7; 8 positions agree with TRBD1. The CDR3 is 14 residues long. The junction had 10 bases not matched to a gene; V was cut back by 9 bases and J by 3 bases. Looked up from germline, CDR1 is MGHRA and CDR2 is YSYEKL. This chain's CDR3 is CASSVGTGLYEQYF. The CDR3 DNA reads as TGCGCCAGTTCCGTGGGGACAGGCCTCTACGAGCAGTACTTC.

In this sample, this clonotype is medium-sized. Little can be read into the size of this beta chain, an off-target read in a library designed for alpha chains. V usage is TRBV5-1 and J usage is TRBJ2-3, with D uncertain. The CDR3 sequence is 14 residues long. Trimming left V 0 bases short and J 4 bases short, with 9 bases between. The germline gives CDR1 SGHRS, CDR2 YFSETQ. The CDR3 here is CASSLDPSSDTQYF. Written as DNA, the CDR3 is TGCGCCAGCAGCTTGGACCCCAGCTCAGATACGCAGTATTTT.

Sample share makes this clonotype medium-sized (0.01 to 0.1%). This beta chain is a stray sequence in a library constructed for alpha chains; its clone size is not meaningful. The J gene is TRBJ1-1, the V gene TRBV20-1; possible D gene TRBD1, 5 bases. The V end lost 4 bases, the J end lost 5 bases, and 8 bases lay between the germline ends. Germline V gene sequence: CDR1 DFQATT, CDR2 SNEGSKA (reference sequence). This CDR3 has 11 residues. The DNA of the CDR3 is TGCAGTGCTACCTCAGGGACTGAAGCTTTCTTT. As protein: CSATSGTEAFF.

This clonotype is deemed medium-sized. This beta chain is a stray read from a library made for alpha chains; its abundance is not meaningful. CDR3 loop: CASSQDLAGVGSGANVLTF. The DNA of the CDR3 is TGCGCCAGCAGCCAAGATTTGGCAGGGGTTGGCTCTGGGGCCAACGTCCTGACTTTC. The rearrangement joins TRBV4-3 to TRBJ2-6, with D possibly being TRBD1 (6 bases). There are 19 residues in the CDR3. Deletions cut 0 bases from V and 0 bases from J, with 15 bases between. Germline V gives CDR1 LGHNA, CDR2 YSLEER.

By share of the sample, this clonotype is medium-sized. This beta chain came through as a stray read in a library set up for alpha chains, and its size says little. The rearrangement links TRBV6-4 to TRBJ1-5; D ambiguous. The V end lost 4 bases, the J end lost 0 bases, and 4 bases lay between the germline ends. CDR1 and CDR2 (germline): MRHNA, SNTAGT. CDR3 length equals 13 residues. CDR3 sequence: CASSVDSNQPQHF. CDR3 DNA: TGTGCCAGCAGTGTGGATAGCAATCAGCCCCAGCATTTT.

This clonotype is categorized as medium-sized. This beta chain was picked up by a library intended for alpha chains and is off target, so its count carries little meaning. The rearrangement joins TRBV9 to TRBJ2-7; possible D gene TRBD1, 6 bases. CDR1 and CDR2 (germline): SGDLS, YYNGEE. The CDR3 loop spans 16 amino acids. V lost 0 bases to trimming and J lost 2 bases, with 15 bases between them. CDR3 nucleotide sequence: TGTGCCAGCAGCGTAGACGCGTGGGACAAAGCCTACGAGCAGTACTTC. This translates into CASSVDAWDKAYEQYF.

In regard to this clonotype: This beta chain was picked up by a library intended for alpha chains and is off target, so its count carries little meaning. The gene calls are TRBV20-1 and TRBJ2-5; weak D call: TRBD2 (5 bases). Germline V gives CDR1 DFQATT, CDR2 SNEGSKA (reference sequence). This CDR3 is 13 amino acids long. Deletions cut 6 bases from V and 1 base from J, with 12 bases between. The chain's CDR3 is CSATLDFQETQYF. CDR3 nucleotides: TGCAGTGCCACTCTGGACTTCCAAGAGACCCAGTACTTC.

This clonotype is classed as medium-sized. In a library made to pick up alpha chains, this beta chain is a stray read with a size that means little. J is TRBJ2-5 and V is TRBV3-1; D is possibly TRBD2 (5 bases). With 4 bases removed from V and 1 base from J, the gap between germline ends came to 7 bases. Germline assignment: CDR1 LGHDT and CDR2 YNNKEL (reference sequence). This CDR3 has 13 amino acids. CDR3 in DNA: TGTGCCAGCAGCCGAGGGTCCCAAGAGACCCAGTACTTC. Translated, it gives CASSRGSQETQYF.

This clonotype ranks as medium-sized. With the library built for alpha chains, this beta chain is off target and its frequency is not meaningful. The CDR3 nucleotides are TGTGCCAGCAGCTTAGTGGGCACTCGGAGCTCCTACGAGCAGTACTTC. Translated, it gives CASSLVGTRSSYEQYF. The chain employs TRBV7-8 and TRBJ2-7; D gene ambiguous. V dropped 1 base and J dropped 0 bases, with 13 bases sitting between them. This CDR3 contains 16 residues. Germline V gives CDR1 SGHVS, CDR2 FQNEAQ.

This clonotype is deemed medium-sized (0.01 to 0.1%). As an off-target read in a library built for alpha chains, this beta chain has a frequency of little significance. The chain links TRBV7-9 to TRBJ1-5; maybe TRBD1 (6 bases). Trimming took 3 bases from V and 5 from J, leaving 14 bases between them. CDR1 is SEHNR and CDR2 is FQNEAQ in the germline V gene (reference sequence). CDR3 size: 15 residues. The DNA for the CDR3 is TGTGCCAGCAGCTTGTCGTGGGCAGGGGATCAGCCCCAGCATTTT. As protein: CASSLSWAGDQPQHF.

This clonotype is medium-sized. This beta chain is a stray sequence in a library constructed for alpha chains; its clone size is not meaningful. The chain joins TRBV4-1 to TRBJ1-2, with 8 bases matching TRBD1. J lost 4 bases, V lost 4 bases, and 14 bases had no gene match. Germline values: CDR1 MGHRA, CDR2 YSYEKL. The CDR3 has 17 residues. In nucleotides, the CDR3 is TGCGCCAGCAGCCCCTGGACAGGGTCGAGAGGGTCCTATGGCTACACCTTC. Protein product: CASSPWTGSRGSYGYTF.

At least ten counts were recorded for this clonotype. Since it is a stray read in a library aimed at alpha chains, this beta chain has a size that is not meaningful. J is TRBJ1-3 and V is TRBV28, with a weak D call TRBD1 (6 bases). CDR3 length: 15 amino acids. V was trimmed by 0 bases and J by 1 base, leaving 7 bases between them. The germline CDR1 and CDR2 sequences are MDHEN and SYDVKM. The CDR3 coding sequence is TGTGCCAGCAGTTTATGGACAGGTTCTGGAAACACCATATATTTT. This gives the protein CASSLWTGSGNTIYF.

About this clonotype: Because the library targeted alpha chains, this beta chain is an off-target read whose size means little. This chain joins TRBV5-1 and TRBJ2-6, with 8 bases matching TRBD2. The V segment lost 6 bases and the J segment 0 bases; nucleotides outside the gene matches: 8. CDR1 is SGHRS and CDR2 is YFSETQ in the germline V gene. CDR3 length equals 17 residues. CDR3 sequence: CASKIEGTSSGANVLTF. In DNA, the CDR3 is TGCGCCAGCAAGATCGAGGGGACTAGCTCTGGGGCCAACGTCCTGACTTTC.

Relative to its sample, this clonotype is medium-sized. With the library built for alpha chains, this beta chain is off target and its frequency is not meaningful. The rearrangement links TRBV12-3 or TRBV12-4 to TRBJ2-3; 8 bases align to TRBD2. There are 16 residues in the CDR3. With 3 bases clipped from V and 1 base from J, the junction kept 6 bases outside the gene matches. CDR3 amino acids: CASSLHSSGRTDTQYF. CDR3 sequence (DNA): TGTGCCAGCAGTTTGCACTCTAGCGGGCGCACAGATACGCAGTATTTT.

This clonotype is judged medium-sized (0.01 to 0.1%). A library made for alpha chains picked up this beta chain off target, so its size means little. CDR3 in amino acids: CASSLAPQGREQYF. The CDR3 DNA sequence: TGTGCCAGCAGTTTGGCCCCCCAGGGCCGAGAGCAGTACTTC. The chain links TRBV27 to TRBJ2-7; D is perhaps TRBD1 (5 bases). Between the trimmed V and J ends, which lost 3 bases and 7 bases, there was a span of 16 bases. This CDR3 spans 14 amino acids. CDR1 is MNHEY, CDR2 SMNVEV, per germline (reference sequence).

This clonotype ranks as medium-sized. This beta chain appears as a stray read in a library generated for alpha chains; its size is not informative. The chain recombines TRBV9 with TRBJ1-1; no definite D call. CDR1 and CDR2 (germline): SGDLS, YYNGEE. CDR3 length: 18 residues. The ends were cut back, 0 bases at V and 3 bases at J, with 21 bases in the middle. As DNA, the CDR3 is TGTGCCAGCAGCGTAGTCGTTACCGGGTTCCAGAACGACACTGAAGCTTTCTTT. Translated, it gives CASSVVVTGFQNDTEAFF.

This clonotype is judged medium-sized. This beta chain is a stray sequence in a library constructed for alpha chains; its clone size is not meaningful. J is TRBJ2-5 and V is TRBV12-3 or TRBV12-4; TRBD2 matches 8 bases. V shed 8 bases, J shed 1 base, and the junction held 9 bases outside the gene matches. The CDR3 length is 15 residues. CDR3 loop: CASSRQAGVQETQYF. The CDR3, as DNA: TGTGCCAGCTCAAGGCAAGCGGGGGTCCAAGAGACCCAGTACTTC.